The rows below give T cell receptor beta chains drawn from one sample of a study of shared clonotypes between healthy human individuals. The repertoire was sequenced with immunoSEQ multiplex PCR; TCRdb's copy has only in-frame clones and lacks some. The sample yields about 2.3 million clones, approximately 90% seen once. Sequencing was performed on naive CD4+ T cells from PBMCs. Receptor source: a man between 18 and 35 years old in good health. Some clones in this sample may be carry-over from other donors' samples. The CDR3 runs from the conserved cysteine through the conserved F or W. D genes are given only for firm matches. The listing skips clone size in some rows; elsewhere it reads once, few, many or a size class.

V gene,D gene,clone size,J gene,CDR3 protein,CDR3 DNA
TRBV27,NA,NA,TRBJ1-3,CASRVSGNTIYF,TGTGCCAGTAGGGTCTCTGGAAACACCATATATTTT
TRBV4-3,NA,NA,TRBJ2-2,CASSQDSQLSTGELFF,TGCGCCAGCAGCCAAGATTCCCAGCTGAGCACCGGGGAGCTGTTTTTT
TRBV2,NA,NA,TRBJ2-6,CASIKGGRAGANVLTF,TGTGCCAGCATTAAGGGCGGAAGAGCCGGGGCCAACGTCCTGACTTTC
TRBV12-2,NA,NA,TRBJ1-2,CASRSRSGTVYGYTF,TGTGCAAGTCGCTCCCGTTCCGGGACAGTCTATGGCTACACCTTC
TRBV30,TRBD2,NA,TRBJ2-1,CACPRGTSDYNEQFF,TGTGCCTGCCCAAGGGGGACTAGCGATTACAATGAGCAGTTCTTC
TRBV6-6,TRBD1,NA,TRBJ1-3,CASSQTGVAGNTIYF,TGTGCCAGCAGTCAGACAGGGGTTGCCGGAAACACCATATATTTT
TRBV6-6,TRBD2,NA,TRBJ2-1,CASSYRAGAAPNEQFF,TGTGCCAGCAGTTACCGGGCGGGAGCAGCCCCCAATGAGCAGTTCTTC
TRBV18,TRBD1,NA,TRBJ1-1,CASSPGQGTNTEAFF,TGTGCCAGCTCACCTGGACAGGGGACGAACACTGAAGCTTTCTTT
TRBV5-1,TRBD2,NA,TRBJ2-3,CASSPHSGGAGDTQYF,TGCGCCAGCAGCCCGCATAGCGGGGGCGCCGGAGATACGCAGTATTTT
TRBV19,NA,NA,TRBJ1-3,CATAQGSGNTIYF,TGTGCGACCGCCCAAGGGTCTGGAAACACCATATATTTT
TRBV28,TRBD1,NA,TRBJ2-7,CASRGTGPYEQYF,TGTGCCAGCAGAGGGACAGGACCTTACGAGCAGTACTTC
TRBV19,NA,NA,TRBJ1-5,CASLSGGAGQPQHF,TGTGCCAGTCTCTCCGGGGGGGCCGGGCAGCCCCAGCATTTT
TRBV18,NA,NA,TRBJ2-5,CASSRQRGGYQETQYF,TGTGCCAGCTCACGACAAAGGGGGGGCTACCAAGAGACCCAGTACTTC
TRBV5-8,NA,once,TRBJ1-4,CASSLGLSRMNEKLFF,TGTGCCAGCAGCTTGGGCCTGAGCCGGATGAATGAAAAACTGTTTTTT
TRBV28,TRBD1,NA,TRBJ2-5,CASSLYRRGLLKTQYF,TGTGCCAGCAGTTTATACCGCAGGGGGCTCTTGAAGACCCAGTACTTC
TRBV4-1,NA,NA,TRBJ1-1,CASSQILTANTEAFF,TGCGCCAGCAGCCAAATTTTGACAGCGAACACTGAAGCTTTCTTT
TRBV28,TRBD1,NA,TRBJ1-5,CASSRPGQGYQPQHF,TGTGCCAGCAGTAGACCGGGACAGGGGTATCAGCCCCAGCATTTT
TRBV2,TRBD1,NA,TRBJ1-2,CASSSDRGQWSGYTF,TGTGCCAGCAGTTCGGACAGGGGGCAATGGAGTGGCTACACCTTC
TRBV21-1,NA,NA,TRBJ2-5,CASSRLGGTQETQYF,TGTGCCAGCAGTCGCCTTGGAGGGACCCAAGAGACCCAGTACTTC
TRBV5-4,TRBD2,NA,TRBJ2-1,CASRTGGGRALNEQFF,TGTGCCAGCAGAACGGGGGGCGGGAGGGCCTTGAATGAGCAGTTCTTC
TRBV15,NA,NA,TRBJ1-5,CATSRAGFNQPQHF,TGTGCCACCAGCAGAGCAGGGTTCAATCAGCCCCAGCATTTT
TRBV28,TRBD1,NA,TRBJ1-3,CASSLPGQPGNTIYF,TGTGCCAGCAGTTTGCCGGGACAGCCGGGAAACACCATATATTTT
TRBV5-8,TRBD1,NA,TRBJ1-3,CASSWGTGAGNTIYF,TGTGCCAGCAGCTGGGGGACAGGGGCTGGAAACACCATATATTTT
TRBV9,TRBD2,NA,TRBJ2-1,CASSSGLAGRTNEQFF,TGTGCCAGCAGCTCGGGACTAGCGGGACGGACCAATGAGCAGTTCTTC
TRBV7-2,TRBD2,NA,TRBJ2-1,CASSRGLAEGSSYNEQFF,TGTGCCAGCAGCCGCGGACTAGCGGAGGGGAGCTCCTACAATGAGCAGTTCTTC
TRBV7-2,TRBD2,NA,TRBJ2-7,CASSSLAGIYEQYF,TGTGCCAGCAGCTCCCTAGCGGGAATATACGAGCAGTACTTC
TRBV10-3,TRBD2,NA,TRBJ2-1,CAISAGLAGGMDEQFF,TGTGCCATCAGTGCTGGACTAGCGGGAGGGATGGATGAGCAGTTCTTC
TRBV4-1,NA,NA,TRBJ1-2,CASSQELLRLTGTF,TGCGCCAGCAGCCAAGAACTCCTTCGCCTTACGGGGACCTTC
TRBV27,NA,NA,TRBJ1-3,CASSLNTGNTIYF,TGTGCCAGCAGTTTAAACACCGGAAACACCATATATTTT
TRBV28,NA,NA,TRBJ1-5,CASSLPRLEFSNQPQHF,TGTGCCAGCAGTTTGCCCAGGCTGGAATTTAGCAATCAGCCCCAGCATTTT
TRBV19,NA,NA,TRBJ1-1,CASTSTGNTEAFF,TGTGCCAGTACCTCCACAGGGAACACTGAAGCTTTCTTT
TRBV9,TRBD2,NA,TRBJ2-2,CASSVDSSGSGGELFF,TGTGCCAGCAGCGTAGATTCTAGCGGGAGTGGCGGGGAGCTGTTTTTT
TRBV7-9,TRBD2,once,TRBJ2-1,CASSLPAGVGEQFF,TGTGCCAGCAGCTTACCAGCGGGAGTTGGTGAGCAGTTCTTC
TRBV7-3,NA,NA,TRBJ2-3,CASSFSRDDTQYF,TGTGCCAGCAGCTTTTCCAGGGACGATACGCAGTATTTT
TRBV4-1,NA,NA,TRBJ1-2,CASSQDGAGAAYGYTF,TGCGCCAGCAGCCAAGATGGGGCAGGGGCAGCCTATGGCTACACCTTC
TRBV19,TRBD1,once,TRBJ1-4,CASSILGQKNEKLFF,TGTGCCAGTAGTATCCTGGGACAGAAGAATGAAAAACTGTTTTTT
TRBV28,TRBD2,few,TRBJ2-7,CASRGSGSGYEQYF,TGTGCCAGCAGGGGGAGCGGGAGCGGCTACGAGCAGTACTTC